Given below is one TCR beta chain in context. Germline CDR1 reads SGHKS; CDR2 reads YYEKEE (reference sequence). This CDR3 is 14 amino acids long. TCRdb reanalyzed the 5' RACE reads and collapses them to one entry per CDR3 protein, without DNA. The sample table includes some 440,000 distinct CDR3 sequences. The record originates from a study of T cells expressing NK-cell markers. Whole-study context: All TCR beta repertoires analysed originated from sorted CD3+CD56+NKG2C+, CD3+CD56+NKG2C- and CD3+CD56-NKG2C+ T cells. Among the eight sequenced donors, seven tested HCMV-seropositive and one tested seronegative.

The sequence came from a woman in her fifties or sixties in good health. The chain is built from TRBV5-5 and TRBJ2-5. Sequencing used blood T cells: a sorted CD56 or NKG2C T cell subset, CD4+ or CD8+ T cells, or bulk PBMC T cells (not recorded which). CDR3 sequence: CASSLSLQQETQYF. Based on the CDR3 plus reference TRBV5-5 and TRBJ2-5, the full variable domain is DAGVTQSPTHLIKTRGQQVTLRCSPISGHKSVSWYQQVLGQGPQFIFQYYEKEERGRGNFPDRFSARQFPNYSSELNVNALLLGDSALYLCASSLSLQQETQYFGPGTRLLVL.